Below, 20 T cell receptor beta chains from the same sample are listed, as sequenced in a study of beta chain features in type 1 diabetes. Since all of the isolated RNA was reverse transcribed, expressed TCRB transcripts were what got sequenced. The protocol was immunoSEQ multiplex PCR, while the TCRdb copy is restricted to in-frame clones and leaves out a portion. The sample gives under 450,000 clones, around 14% of which show up once; approximately 0.038% is in the top ten. The sequenced material came from naive CD4+ T cells from blood. These receptors were taken from a young man in good health.

The chain combines TRBV4-3 with TRBJ1-4, with D uncertain. From germline, CDR1 is LGHNA and CDR2 YSLEER. Trimming removed 0 bases from V and 0 bases from J, with 11 bases in between. The CDR3 contains 17 residues. CDR3 region: CASSQDSGNPTNEKLFF. The DNA for the CDR3 is TGCGCCAGCAGCCAAGATTCGGGCAATCCAACTAATGAAAAACTGTTTTTT.

The chain recombines TRBV7-2 with TRBJ2-2; TRBD2 agrees at 9 bases. From germline, CDR1 is SGHTA and CDR2 FQGNSA. This CDR3 has 16 residues. The ends lost 4 bases at V and 8 bases at J; junction bases unmatched: 11. As DNA, the CDR3 is TGTGCCAGCAGCTCGACTGGCGGGAGGGCCGTTGGGGAGCTGTTTTTT. This gives the protein CASSSTGGRAVGELFF.

The chain employs TRBV5-6 and TRBJ1-1; D not certain. CDR3 length: 13 amino acids. Germline V lookup: CDR1 SGHDT, CDR2 YYEEEE. Deletions cut 4 bases from V and 6 bases from J, with 13 bases between. The CDR3 sequence: CASSEPGVAEAFF. DNA of the CDR3: TGTGCCAGCAGCGAACCTGGGGTGGCTGAAGCTTTCTTT.

The V call is TRBV30, the J call TRBJ1-2; D is uncertain. The CDR3 runs 14 residues. The V end was cut by 4 bases, the J end by 4 bases, with 16 bases between. Germline CDR1 is GTSNPN and CDR2 is SVGIG (reference sequence). CDR3 sequence reads: CAWKAGRRIYGYTF. In DNA, the CDR3 is TGTGCCTGGAAGGCCGGACGGCGAATCTATGGCTACACCTTC.

This clone was recorded a few times. At the DNA level, this CDR3 is encoded by other sequences in the same sample as well. CDR3 protein: CAWSGTSGGQETQYF. CDR3 DNA: TGTGCCTGGAGTGGGACTAGCGGGGGCCAAGAGACCCAGTACTTC. The rearrangement uses TRBV30 and TRBJ2-5, with 13 bases aligning to TRBD2. The trim removed 1 base at V and 1 base at J, leaving 0 bases unmatched. Germline V gene sequence: CDR1 GTSNPN, CDR2 SVGIG (reference sequence). The CDR3 covers 15 residues. Variable domain in full (rest from reference TRBV30 and TRBJ2-5): SQTIHQWPATLVQPVGSPLSLECTVEGTSNPNLYWYRQAAGRGLQLLFYSVGIGQISSEVPQNLSASRPQDRQFILSSKKLLLSDSGFYLCAWSGTSGGQETQYFGPGTRLLVL.

This clone turned up a few times. The CDR3 here is CATLRDRGLNTEAFF. The CDR3 coding sequence is TGTGCCACTTTACGGGACAGGGGGCTGAACACTGAAGCTTTCTTT. The chain carries TRBV10-3 and TRBJ1-1, with TRBD1 identical over 12 bases. V was pared by 10 bases and J by 0 bases, with 6 bases of the junction left unmatched. The germline V gene encodes CDR1 ENHRY and CDR2 SYGVKD. CDR3 length: 15 amino acids.

The chain employs TRBV5-1 and TRBJ2-1; 7 nucleotides align to TRBD2. The CDR3 has 13 amino acids. The ends lost 4 bases at V and 8 bases at J; junction bases unmatched: 6. Germline-derived CDR1 and CDR2 are SGHRS and YFSETQ. CDR3 nucleotide sequence: TGCGCCAGCAGCCCGGGGGGAACCGATGAGCAGTTCTTC. It yields the protein CASSPGGTDEQFF.

The sample holds one count of this clone. The genes are TRBV25-1 and TRBJ2-7; perhaps TRBD2 as D (5 bases). V was pared by 4 bases and J by 0 bases, with 13 bases between. This CDR3 region has 15 residues. Germline CDR1 is MGHDK and CDR2 is SYGVNS. Here the CDR3 reads CASSAHGVSSYEQYF. CDR3 nucleotides: TGTGCCAGCAGTGCCCACGGGGTTTCCTCCTACGAGCAGTACTTC.

This clone was seen only a few times. The chain links TRBV11-2 to TRBJ2-1; the D gene is possibly TRBD1 (6 bases). The CDR3 contains 12 residues. The germline V and J ends were trimmed by 6 bases and 5 bases, with 8 bases remaining between them. The V gene's germline CDR1 is SGHAT and CDR2 FQNNGV. The CDR3, as DNA: TGTGCCAGCAGTCCAGGGGACAATGAGCAGTTCTTC. Amino acid sequence: CASSPGDNEQFF.

The table lists this clone with a few counts. The chain is built from TRBV2 and TRBJ2-6; no firm D call. The V and J ends lost 7 bases and 3 bases respectively, with 7 bases between them. There are 13 residues in the CDR3. Germline-derived CDR1 and CDR2 are SNHLY and FYNNEI. In DNA form, the CDR3 reads TGTGCCAGCACTCTGGTTGGGGCCAACGTCCTGACTTTC. Its protein product is CASTLVGANVLTF.

This clone was seen a handful of times. The chain employs TRBV29-1 and TRBJ1-2; D gene unclear. The CDR3 extends over 12 amino acids. V gave up 8 bases and J gave up 6 bases, with 16 bases separating them. Germline V gene data show CDR1 as SQVTM and CDR2 as ANQGSEA. CDR3 DNA: TGCAGCTCCTTGAGTAGTGATGATGGCTACACCTTC. This encodes CSSLSSDDGYTF.

The table lists this clone with a few counts. CDR3 amino acids: CASSGRVQETQYF. CDR3 in DNA: TGTGCCAGCAGCGGCCGGGTACAAGAGACCCAGTACTTC. The chain combines TRBV7-9 with TRBJ2-5; no clear D. Trimming shortened V by 5 bases and J by 2 bases, and 9 bases separated the two germline ends. This CDR3 comprises 13 residues. The germline CDR1 and CDR2 sequences are SEHNR and FQNEAQ (reference sequence).

This clone has a handful of counts. CDR3 sequence (DNA): TGTGCCAGCAATCCCTCCGGGGAGCAGTACTTC. Its translation is CASNPSGEQYF. This chain connects TRBV9 to TRBJ2-7; the D is unclear. The CDR3 is 11 residues long. Trimming took 6 bases from V and 7 from J, leaving 11 bases between them. Per the germline V gene, CDR1 is SGDLS and CDR2 is YYNGEE.

The rearrangement links TRBV15 to TRBJ2-3, with 8 bases identical to TRBD2. The CDR3 totals 13 residues. Germline V gene sequence: CDR1 LNHNV, CDR2 YYDKDF (reference sequence). V lost 11 bases to trimming and J lost 1 base; unmatched junction nucleotides: 5. In DNA form, the CDR3 reads TGTGCCGCCAAGACTAGCGGCACAGATACGCAGTATTTT. Its protein product is CAAKTSGTDTQYF.

In DNA form, the CDR3 reads TGTGCCAGCTCGACTAGCGGGGGGTTCTGGGAGCAGTTCTTC. Its translation: CASSTSGGFWEQFF. This chain joins TRBV6-5 and TRBJ2-1; 13 bases agree with TRBD2. V was clipped by 8 bases and J by 10 bases; unmatched bases: 8. Germline V lookup: CDR1 MNHEY, CDR2 SVGAGI. This CDR3 has 14 residues.

The CDR3 loop reads CAWNTGSSNQPQHF. The CDR3 DNA sequence: TGTGCCTGGAATACAGGGTCTAGCAATCAGCCCCAGCATTTT. The chain has TRBV30 and TRBJ1-5; D possibly corresponds to TRBD1 (6 bases). The length of the CDR3 is 14 residues. The germline V gene encodes CDR1 GTSNPN and CDR2 SVGIG (reference sequence). Between the trimmed V and J ends, which lost 4 bases and 0 bases, there was a span of 10 bases.

This chain's CDR3 is CAWASANTGELFF. The CDR3 nucleotides read TGTGCCTGGGCCAGCGCGAACACCGGGGAGCTGTTTTTT. J is TRBJ2-2 and V is TRBV30, with D unclear. This CDR3 has 13 residues. From germline, CDR1 is GTSNPN and CDR2 SVGIG (reference sequence). V lost 5 bases and J 0 bases, leaving 7 bases between the germline ends. The entire variable domain, with the rest obtained from reference TRBV30 and TRBJ2-2, is as follows: SQTIHQWPATLVQPVGSPLSLECTVEGTSNPNLYWYRQAAGRGLQLLFYSVGIGQISSEVPQNLSASRPQDRQFILSSKKLLLSDSGFYLCAWASANTGELFFGEGSRLTVL.

This clone has more than one count but fewer than ten. The chain is built from TRBV29-1 and TRBJ2-4, with D perhaps TRBD1 (6 bases). The germline gives CDR1 SQVTM, CDR2 ANQGSEA. This CDR3 region has 14 residues. With 3 bases removed from V and 5 bases from J, the gap between germline ends came to 14 bases. The CDR3 loop reads CSVDVSGVQNIQYF. The CDR3 DNA reads TGCAGCGTTGACGTTTCAGGGGTCCAAAACATTCAGTACTTC.

This clone turned up a few times. This sequence joins TRBV2 and TRBJ2-1; 9 nucleotides agree with TRBD2. With 5 bases clipped from V and 5 bases from J, the junction kept 4 bases outside the gene matches. Germline CDR1 and CDR2: SNHLY and FYNNEI. The CDR3 length is 14 residues. CDR3 sequence reads: CASSPTSGHNEQFF. CDR3 coding DNA: TGTGCCAGCAGTCCGACTAGCGGACACAATGAGCAGTTCTTC.

This clone was seen repeatedly, ten times or more. This chain uses TRBV29-1 with TRBJ1-2; D unresolved. Trimming removed 7 bases at V and 0 bases at J, with 6 bases between. The CDR3 runs to 11 residues. Germline V gene sequence: CDR1 SQVTM, CDR2 ANQGSEA. The CDR3 coding sequence is TGCAGCGGATACACTAACTATGGCTACACCTTC. Protein sequence: CSGYTNYGYTF.